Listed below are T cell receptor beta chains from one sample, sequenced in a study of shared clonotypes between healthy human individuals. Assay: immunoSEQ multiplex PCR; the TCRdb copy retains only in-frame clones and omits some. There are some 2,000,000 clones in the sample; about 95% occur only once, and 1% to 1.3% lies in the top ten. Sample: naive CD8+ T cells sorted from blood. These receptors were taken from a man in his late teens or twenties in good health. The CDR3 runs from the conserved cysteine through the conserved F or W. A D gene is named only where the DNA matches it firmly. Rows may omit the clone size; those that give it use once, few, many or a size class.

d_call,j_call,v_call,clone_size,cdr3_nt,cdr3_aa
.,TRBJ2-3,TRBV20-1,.,TGCAGTGCTTCCGACAATACGCAGTATTTT,CSASDNTQYF
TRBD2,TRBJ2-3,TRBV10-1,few,TGCGCCAGCAGTGTATTCCGGGAGGGCCCGGATACGCAGTATTTT,CASSVFREGPDTQYF
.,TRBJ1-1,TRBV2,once,TGTGCCAGCAGTGATCACAGGAACACTGAAGCTTTCTTT,CASSDHRNTEAFF
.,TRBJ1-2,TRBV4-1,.,TGCGCCAGCAGCCCCGGACAGACTAATGGCTACACCTTC,CASSPGQTNGYTF
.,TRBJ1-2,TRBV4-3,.,TGCGCCAGCAGCCAAGTACCAGGGTTCGGCGGCGGCTACACCTTC,CASSQVPGFGGGYTF
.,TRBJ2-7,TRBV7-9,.,TGTGCCAGCAGCTTAATTTCAGCGACATACGAGCAGTACTTC,CASSLISATYEQYF
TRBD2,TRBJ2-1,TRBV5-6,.,TGTGCCAGCAGCTCTTCCTTAGCGGGATTCTACAATGAGCAGTTCTTC,CASSSSLAGFYNEQFF
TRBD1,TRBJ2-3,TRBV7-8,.,TGTGCCAGCAGCCCGTCGTTTGGGGACAGCAAGACAGATACGCAGTATTTT,CASSPSFGDSKTDTQYF
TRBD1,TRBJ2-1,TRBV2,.,TGTGCCAGCAGTGGACAGGGGGATGAGCAGTTCTTC,CASSGQGDEQFF
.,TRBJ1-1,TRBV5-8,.,TGTGCCAGCAGCCTGAGTGTCCCTGAAGCTTTCTTT,CASSLSVPEAFF
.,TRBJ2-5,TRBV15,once,TGTGCCACCAGCAGAGTCTCCCCGAGGGAGACCCAGTACTTC,CATSRVSPRETQYF
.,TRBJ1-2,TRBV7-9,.,TGTGCCAGCAGCTCATCAGCATACACTAACTATGGCTACACCTTC,CASSSSAYTNYGYTF
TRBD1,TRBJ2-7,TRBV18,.,TGTGCCAGCTCGTATCCCGGGACAGGGGTTTACGAGCAGTACTTC,CASSYPGTGVYEQYF
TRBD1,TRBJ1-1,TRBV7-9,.,TGTGCCAGCAGCCCAACCGGGACAGGGAGGTACACTGAAGCTTTCTTT,CASSPTGTGRYTEAFF
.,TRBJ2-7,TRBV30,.,TGTGCCTGGAGCTTAATGCCAGGGGGGTCCTACGAGCAGTACTTC,CAWSLMPGGSYEQYF
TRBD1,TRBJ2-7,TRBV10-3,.,TGTGCCATCAGTGAGTCGACAGGGGCGGTCTACGAGCAGTACTTC,CAISESTGAVYEQYF
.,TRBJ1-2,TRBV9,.,TGTGCCAGCAGCGTAGAGGGGGGGATCAACTATGGCTACACCTTC,CASSVEGGINYGYTF
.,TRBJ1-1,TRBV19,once,TGTGCCAGTAGTATAGGGGCCACCCTCACTGAAGCTTTCTTT,CASSIGATLTEAFF
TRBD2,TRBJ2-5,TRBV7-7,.,TGTGCTAGCAGCTTACATCAGCGGGAGGGCCGAGAGACCCAGTACTTC,CASSLHQREGRETQYF
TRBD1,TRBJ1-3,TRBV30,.,TGTGCCTGGAGTACAGGGGCGTCTGGAAACACCATATATTTT,CAWSTGASGNTIYF
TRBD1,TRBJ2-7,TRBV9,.,TGTGCCAGCAGCGTAGGGACAGGGTCCGAGCAGTACTTC,CASSVGTGSEQYF
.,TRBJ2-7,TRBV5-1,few,TGCGCCAGCAGCTTGACGAGCTCCTACGAGCAGTACTTC,CASSLTSSYEQYF
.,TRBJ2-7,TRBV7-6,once,TGTGCCAGCAGCTTAGCGGGAGGCCTCGAGGGCGAGCAGTACTTC,CASSLAGGLEGEQYF
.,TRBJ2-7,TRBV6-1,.,TGTGCCAGCAGAGAATTTAGGGGGAAGGCCTACGAGCAGTACTTC,CASREFRGKAYEQYF
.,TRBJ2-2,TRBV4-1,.,TGCGCCAGCAGCCAAGCCCAGGGCACCGGGGAGCTGTTTTTT,CASSQAQGTGELFF
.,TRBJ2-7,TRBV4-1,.,TGCGCCAGCAGCCCCGGACAGACCTACGAGCAGTACTTC,CASSPGQTYEQYF
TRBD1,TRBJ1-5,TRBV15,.,TGTGCCACCAGCGCTGGGACAGCTAGCAATCAGCCCCAGCATTTT,CATSAGTASNQPQHF
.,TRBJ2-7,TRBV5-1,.,TGCGCCAGCAAAGAGATGGCGGTCTCCTACGAGCAGTACTTC,CASKEMAVSYEQYF
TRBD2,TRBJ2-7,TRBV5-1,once,TGCGCCAGCAGCTTGGCTTCTCTAGCGGCAGGCGAGCAGTACTTC,CASSLASLAAGEQYF
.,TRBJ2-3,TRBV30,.,TGTGCCTGGAGTCGCTTTAGCACAGATACGCAGTATTTT,CAWSRFSTDTQYF
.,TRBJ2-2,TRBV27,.,TGTGCCAGCAGCCCTAGCGTGGGAGATTGGAACACCGGGGAGCTGTTTTTT,CASSPSVGDWNTGELFF
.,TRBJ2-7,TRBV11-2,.,TGTGCCAGCAGCTCCTCCCCCTACGAGCAGTACTTC,CASSSSPYEQYF
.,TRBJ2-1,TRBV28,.,TGTGCCAGCACCCGGCAGGGCGCCTACAATGAGCAGTTCTTC,CASTRQGAYNEQFF
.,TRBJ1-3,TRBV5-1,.,TGCGCCAGCAGATACGACGTAAGCTCTGGAAACACCATATATTTT,CASRYDVSSGNTIYF
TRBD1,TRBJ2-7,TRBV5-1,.,TGCGCCAGCACACCCGGGACAGCCGATCCCTACGAGCAGTACTTC,CASTPGTADPYEQYF
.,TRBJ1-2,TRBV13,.,TGTGCCAGCAGCTTGTGGCAGGCCCGGGAGTATGGCTACACCTTC,CASSLWQAREYGYTF
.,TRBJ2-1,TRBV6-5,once,TGTGCCAGCAGGGCTAGTTTTGAGCAGTTCTTC,CASRASFEQFF
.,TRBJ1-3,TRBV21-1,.,TGTGCCAGCAGGGGGCTCGTCCCCTCTGGAAACACCATATATTTT,CASRGLVPSGNTIYF
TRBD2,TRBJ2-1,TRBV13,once,TGTGCCAGCAGCCCGGGAGGGACTACCTATAGTGAGCAGTTCTTC,CASSPGGTTYSEQFF
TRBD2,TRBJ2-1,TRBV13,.,TGTGCCAGCAGCTCCGGGACTAGCGGTGTACAGTCCAATGAGCAGTTCTTC,CASSSGTSGVQSNEQFF
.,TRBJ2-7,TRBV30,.,TGTGCCTGGAGTGTAAGGGGGACCTACGAGCAGTACTTC,CAWSVRGTYEQYF
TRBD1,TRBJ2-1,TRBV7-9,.,TGTGCCAGCACGGGACAGGGAACCAATGAGCAGTTCTTC,CASTGQGTNEQFF
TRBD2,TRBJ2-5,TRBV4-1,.,TGCGCCAGCAGCCAAGAAACTAGCGGGGGGTTCCAAGAGACCCAGTACTTC,CASSQETSGGFQETQYF
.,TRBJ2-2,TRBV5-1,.,TGCGCCAGCAGCCTGGACAGCGGGGAGCTGTTTTTT,CASSLDSGELFF
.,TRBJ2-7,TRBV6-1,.,TGTGCCAGCAGTGAAGATGCCCCCCCCGTCTACGAGCAGTACTTC,CASSEDAPPVYEQYF
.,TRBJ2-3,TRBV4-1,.,TGCGCCAGCAGCCAAGATACCACCTCAGATACGCAGTATTTT,CASSQDTTSDTQYF
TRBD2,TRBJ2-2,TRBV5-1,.,TGCGCCAGCAGCCTGGGACTAGCGGGAATAAACACCGGGGAGCTGTTTTTT,CASSLGLAGINTGELFF
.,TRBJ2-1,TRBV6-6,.,TGTGCCAGCAGTTACTCAAATGGGGATGAGCAGTTCTTC,CASSYSNGDEQFF
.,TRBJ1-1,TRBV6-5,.,TGTGCCAGCAGTTACCTAGTGGAGGGCACTGAAGCTTTCTTT,CASSYLVEGTEAFF
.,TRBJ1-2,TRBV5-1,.,TGCGCCAGCAGCTTTGGGCGGGACGGAAACTATGGCTACACCTTC,CASSFGRDGNYGYTF
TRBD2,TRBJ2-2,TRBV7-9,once,TGTGCCAGCAGCTCCGACAGCTTAGCGGGACCGAGGGAGCTGTTTTTT,CASSSDSLAGPRELFF
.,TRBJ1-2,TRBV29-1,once,TGCAGCGTTGAAGATTTATTAATAGTGCAACAGGTCTATGGCTACACCTTC,CSVEDLLIVQQVYGYTF
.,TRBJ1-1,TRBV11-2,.,TGTGCCAGTCAGGGGCGGGGGAACACTGAAGCTTTCTTT,CASQGRGNTEAFF
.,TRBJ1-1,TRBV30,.,TGTGCCTGGAGTGTGGTGGACACTGAAGCTTTCTTT,CAWSVVDTEAFF